The 27 T cell receptor beta chains below all came from one sample that was sequenced in a study of CD4 and CD8 cells across lung adenocarcinoma regions. In TCRdb, the PCR reads were re-called with MiXCR into one record per CDR3 protein. Among approximately 17,000 distinct CDR3 sequences listed, 46% were seen once. The sequencing input was CD4+ T cells from the margin of a lung tumor. Receptors originate from a male donor with lung adenocarcinoma. The CD4 and CD8 labels of this study may be unreliable.

J is TRBJ1-2 and V is TRBV6-1; 7 nucleotides match TRBD1. Trimming at V came to 6 bases and at J to 2 bases, leaving 12 bases not matched to a gene. The CDR3 covers 16 residues. In germline, CDR1 is MNHNS, CDR2 SASEGT. This chain's CDR3 is CASRDYDRAHNYGYTF. The CDR3 DNA is TGTGCCAGCAGAGATTACGACAGGGCGCACAACTATGGCTACACCTTC.

This clonotype occurred many times. The rearrangement uses TRBV12-3 or TRBV12-4 and TRBJ1-6, with 7 bases fitting TRBD1. The CDR3 runs to 15 residues. The V gene end was trimmed by 5 bases and the J gene end by 6 bases; junction bases not matched to a gene: 7. Written as DNA, the CDR3 is TGTGCCAGCAGTCCGAATGACAGGGTTAATTCACCCCTCCACTTT. Its protein product is CASSPNDRVNSPLHF.

Notes on this clonotype: A much larger clone lies a single base off, so this may be a read error. The CDR3 loop is CASSEFGAYEQFF. The CDR3 region has the DNA TGCGCCAGCAGTGAATTTGGGGCCTACGAGCAGTTCTTC. The J gene is TRBJ2-1, the V gene TRBV10-1, with a weak D call TRBD1 (5 bases). This CDR3 contains 13 residues. The V gene lost 3 bases and the J gene lost 10 bases, with 13 bases spanning the gap. CDR1 is WNHNN, CDR2 SYGVQD, per germline (reference sequence).

Remarks on this clonotype: The germline gene is not matched at one end of the junction; a read error may be the cause. The V gene is TRBV4-1, the J gene TRBJ2-5, with 9 positions matching TRBD2. The CDR3 is 20 amino acids. Germline V lookup: CDR1 MGHRA, CDR2 YSYEKL. CDR3 protein: CASSQRHAGGGGGDQDTQYF. CDR3 DNA sequence: TGCGCCAGCAGCCAACGTCACGCGGGGGGGGGGGGGGGGGACCAAGACACCCAGTACTTC.

This clonotype came up once. This chain joins TRBV4-2 and TRBJ2-5, with D maybe TRBD1 (6 bases). The CDR3 length is 16 residues. V was pared by 3 bases and J by 2 bases, with 16 bases between. The germline gives CDR1 LGHNA, CDR2 YNFKEQ. CDR3 in amino acids: CASSHTQGQGQETQYF. Here the CDR3 DNA reads TGTGCCAGCAGCCACACCCAGGGGCAGGGTCAAGAGACCCAGTACTTC.

This clonotype was observed at least ten times. The CDR3 DNA reads as TGCGCCAGCAGCCAAATAACAGGCTACACTGAAGCTTTCTTT. Translation: CASSQITGYTEAFF. The V call is TRBV4-1, the J call TRBJ1-1, with a possible D match to TRBD1 (5 bases). The germline CDR1 and CDR2 sequences are MGHRA and YSYEKL. CDR3 length: 14 amino acids. V lost 2 bases and J 3 bases, leaving 10 bases between the germline ends.

The V gene is TRBV6-1, the J gene TRBJ2-1, with TRBD2 matching over 8 bases. The junction had 14 bases not matched to a gene; V was cut back by 1 base and J by 15 bases. CDR3 length: 15 amino acids. Germline V CDR1 and CDR2: MNHNS, SASEGT. CDR3 sequence reads: CASSEERLASPRPFF. The CDR3 bases are TGTGCCAGCAGTGAAGAGAGACTAGCGTCCCCTAGGCCGTTCTTC.

The chain carries TRBV6-1 and TRBJ2-1; D gene unclear. This CDR3 has 14 amino acids. V lost 1 base and J lost 6, with 10 bases in between. The germline gives CDR1 MNHNS, CDR2 SASEGT. In DNA form, the CDR3 reads TGTGCCAGCAGTGAAGTACGCCCGCCCAATGAGCAGTTCTTC. It translates to CASSEVRPPNEQFF.

This clonotype is deemed medium-sized (0.01 to 0.1%). The chain has TRBV25-1 and TRBJ2-5, with 16 bases fitting TRBD2. The DNA end favors TRBJ2-7, so the J call may be wrong. From germline, CDR1 is MGHDK and CDR2 SYGVNS. The CDR3 totals 18 residues. In DNA, the CDR3 is TGTGCCAGCAGTACGACGGGACTAGCGGGAGGGCCGTTGTACGAGCAGTACTTC. Its protein is CASSTTGLAGGPLYEQYF.

This clonotype was recorded at least ten times. The gene calls are TRBV6-1 and TRBJ1-6, with 10 bases aligning to TRBD1. This CDR3 region has 15 residues. Losses at the gene ends were 6 bases for V and 9 bases for J; bases not matched to a gene: 8. Germline V lookup: CDR1 MNHNS, CDR2 SASEGT. The CDR3 region has the DNA TGTGCCAGCAGCACTACCGGGACAGGGGTTTCACCCCTCCACTTT. Protein: CASSTTGTGVSPLHF.

This clonotype was seen more than once but under ten times. The chain combines TRBV10-1 with TRBJ2-1, with D unclear. Germline V gives CDR1 WNHNN, CDR2 SYGVQD (reference sequence). Deletions cut 5 bases from V and 1 base from J, with 9 bases between. CDR3 length: 14 amino acids. The CDR3 protein is CASSPRSSYNEQFF. CDR3 nucleotide sequence: TGCGCCAGCAGTCCGCGGAGTTCCTACAATGAGCAGTTCTTC.

This clonotype was counted a few times. The V call is TRBV7-2, the J call TRBJ2-1; 11 bases align to TRBD2. The CDR3 covers 15 residues. V lost 5 bases and J lost 4; bases outside the gene matches: 4. The germline CDR1 and CDR2 sequences are SGHTA and FQGNSA. CDR3 protein: CASSPSSGRYNEQFF. The DNA for the CDR3 is TGTGCCAGCAGCCCGTCTAGCGGGAGGTACAATGAGCAGTTCTTC.

The J gene is TRBJ1-2, the V gene TRBV12-3 or TRBV12-4; 7 nucleotides line up with TRBD1. The ends lost 6 bases at V and 0 bases at J; junction bases unmatched: 7. The CDR3 totals 15 residues. The CDR3 DNA reads as TGTGCCAGCAGCCCCGGGACAGCCTCTAACTATGGCTACACCTTC. It encodes CASSPGTASNYGYTF.

A note on this clonotype: The junction and the germline gene differ at one end; a read error may be behind it. The J gene is TRBJ2-3, the V gene TRBV27; the D gene is possibly TRBD2 (5 bases). CDR1 and CDR2 (germline): MNHEY, SMNVEV (reference sequence). The CDR3 is 15 residues long. The CDR3 sequence is CGSSSGFRDTNTQYF. For the CDR3, the DNA is TGTGGCAGCAGCTCGGGGTTTCGAGACACAAATACGCAGTATTTT.

J is TRBJ2-7 and V is TRBV10-2; D possibly matches TRBD1 or TRBD2 (6 bases each). The germline V gene encodes CDR1 WSHSY and CDR2 SAAADI. This CDR3 comprises 15 residues. Trimming took 4 bases from V and 1 from J, leaving 14 bases between them. CDR3: CASSVGGGGSYEQYF. The CDR3 DNA reads TGCGCCAGCAGTGTTGGGGGCGGAGGGTCCTACGAGCAGTACTTC.

This clonotype was recorded only once. The germline gene is not matched at one end of the junction; a read error may be the cause. This chain uses TRBV25-1 with TRBJ2-4; 7 bases match TRBD2. The V gene's germline CDR1 is MGHDK and CDR2 SYGVNS. The CDR3 sequence is 16 residues long. The DNA of the CDR3 is TGTGCCAGCAGTGAATCGGGGGGACGACCCAAAGATACTCAGTATTTC. Its translation is CASSESGGRPKDTQYF.

This clonotype was counted between two and nine times. The genes are TRBV27 and TRBJ2-1, with D uncertain. There are 13 residues in the CDR3. With 4 bases removed from V and 6 bases from J, the gap between germline ends came to 10 bases. CDR1 MNHEY and CDR2 SMNVEV come from the germline V gene (reference sequence). Written as DNA, the CDR3 is TGTGCCAGCAGTTCCTCTCCTGTCAATGAGCAGTTCTTC. Encoded protein: CASSSSPVNEQFF.

The genes are TRBV27 and TRBJ2-4; 7 bases line up with TRBD1. The V gene's germline CDR1 is MNHEY and CDR2 SMNVEV (reference sequence). The J segment lost 1 base and the V segment lost 5 bases, leaving 5 bases of the junction unmatched. The CDR3 runs to 15 residues. The CDR3 nucleotides are TGTGCCAGCAGTATCCTACAGGGGGCCAAAAACATTCAGTACTTC. The encoded protein is CASSILQGAKNIQYF.

This clonotype was observed many times. The CDR3 protein is CASSFTGGPSDTQYF. Written as DNA, the CDR3 is TGTGCCAGCAGCTTTACGGGAGGGCCGTCAGATACGCAGTATTTT. The chain links TRBV7-9 to TRBJ2-3; 8 bases map to TRBD2. The length of the CDR3 is 15 residues. With 3 bases clipped from V and 4 bases from J, the junction kept 6 bases outside the gene matches. Germline V gene sequence: CDR1 SEHNR, CDR2 FQNEAQ (reference sequence). Filled out from reference TRBV7-9 and TRBJ2-3, the complete variable domain reads DTGVSQNPRHKITKRGQNVTFRCDPISEHNRLYWYRQTLGQGPEFLTYFQNEAQLEKSRLLSDRFSAERPKGSFSTLEIQRTEQGDSAMYLCASSFTGGPSDTQYFGPGTRLTVL.

This clonotype was detected many times. The chain has TRBV6-5 and TRBJ2-7, with 7 bases that match TRBD2. The CDR3 has 15 amino acids. Per the germline V gene, CDR1 is MNHEY and CDR2 is SVGAGI. V lost 1 base to trimming and J lost 0 bases; unmatched junction nucleotides: 3. CDR3 loop: CASSYFPGGSYEQYF. The CDR3 coding sequence is TGTGCCAGCAGTTACTTTCCGGGGGGCTCCTACGAGCAGTACTTC.

Judged by abundance, this clonotype is medium-sized. This chain joins TRBV7-2 and TRBJ2-7; 12 bases agree with TRBD2. J gave up 6 bases and V 5 bases, and 5 bases lay outside the gene matches. The CDR3 totals 14 residues. The germline V gene has CDR1 SGHTA and CDR2 FQGNSA. CDR3 nucleotides: TGTGCCAGCAGCCGAAGACTAGCGGGAGCCGAGCAGTACTTC. Translating gives CASSRRLAGAEQYF.

This clonotype has ten or more counts. CDR3 protein: CATSETGEGETQYF. The DNA for the CDR3 is TGTGCCACCAGTGAGACAGGGGAAGGAGAGACCCAGTACTTC. The chain combines TRBV24-1 with TRBJ2-1; 8 bases fit TRBD1. The end of the DNA is better explained by TRBJ2-5, so the J call may be wrong. This CDR3 comprises 14 residues. Germline V gene sequence: CDR1 KGHDR, CDR2 SFDVKD.

V and J are TRBV7-2 and TRBJ2-5; tentatively, D is TRBD1 or TRBD2 (6 bases each). V gave up 5 bases and J gave up 0 bases, with 25 bases separating them. CDR3 length: 19 amino acids. CDR1 SGHTA and CDR2 FQGNSA come from the germline V gene. The CDR3 sequence is CASSPSAGLGGRDQETQYF. The CDR3 bases are TGTGCCAGCAGCCCTAGCGCGGGGCTCGGGGGCCGAGACCAAGAGACCCAGTACTTC.

This clonotype was seen many times. The chain has TRBV15 and TRBJ2-4; either TRBD1 or TRBD2 may supply D (6 bases each). CDR3 length: 14 amino acids. The germline V gene has CDR1 LNHNV and CDR2 YYDKDF (reference sequence). V lost 5 bases and J lost 6, with 14 bases in between. The CDR3 bases are TGTGCCACCAGCCGAGGGGGGCGTGGAAACATTCAGTACTTC. This sequence encodes CATSRGGRGNIQYF.

This clonotype was detected only once. The junction departs from germline at one end; a sequencing error may be responsible. Here the CDR3 reads CASSPGLGAENMQYF. CDR3 sequence (DNA): TGCGCCAGCAGCCCGGGGCTGGGAGCCGAAAACATGCAGTACTTC. The V gene is TRBV4-1, the J gene TRBJ2-4; D possibly uses TRBD1 or TRBD2 (5 bases each). The CDR3 is made up of 15 amino acids. The germline CDR1 and CDR2 sequences are MGHRA and YSYEKL.

The chain is built from TRBV7-2 and TRBJ2-1, with 7 bases that match TRBD1. The CDR3 runs 11 residues. The germline gives CDR1 SGHTA, CDR2 FQGNSA. V shed 5 bases, J shed 15 bases, and the junction held 7 bases outside the gene matches. The CDR3 loop reads CASSQGQARFF. In nucleotides, the CDR3 is TGTGCCAGCAGCCAAGGACAGGCAAGGTTCTTC.

This clonotype was detected a few times. The rearrangement uses TRBV10-2 and TRBJ2-4; D could derive from TRBD1 or TRBD2 (6 bases each). Trimming shortened V by 6 bases and J by 13 bases, and 22 bases separated the two germline ends. CDR3 size: 14 residues. Germline loops: CDR1 WSHSY, CDR2 SAAADI. In DNA, the CDR3 is TGCGCCAGCAGGGGGGTGGGGGGCAAAAATATGCAGTACTTC. Translating it yields CASRGVGGKNMQYF.